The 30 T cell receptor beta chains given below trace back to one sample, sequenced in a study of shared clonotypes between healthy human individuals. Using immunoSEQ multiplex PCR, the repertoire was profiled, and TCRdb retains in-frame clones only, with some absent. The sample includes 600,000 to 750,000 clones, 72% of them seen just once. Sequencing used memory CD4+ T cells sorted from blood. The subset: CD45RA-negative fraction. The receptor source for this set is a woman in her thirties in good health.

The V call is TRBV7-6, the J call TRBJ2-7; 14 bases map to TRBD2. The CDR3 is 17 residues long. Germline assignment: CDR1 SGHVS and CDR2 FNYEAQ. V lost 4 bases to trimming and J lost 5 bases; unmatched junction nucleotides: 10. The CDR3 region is CASSSGTSGRSAHEQYF. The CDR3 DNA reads TGTGCCAGCAGCTCAGGGACTAGCGGGAGATCCGCCCACGAGCAGTACTTC.

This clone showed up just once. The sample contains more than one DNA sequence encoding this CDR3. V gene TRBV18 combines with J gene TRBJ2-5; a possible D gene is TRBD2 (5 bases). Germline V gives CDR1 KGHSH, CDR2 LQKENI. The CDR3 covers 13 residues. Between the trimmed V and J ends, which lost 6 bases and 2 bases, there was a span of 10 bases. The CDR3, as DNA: TGTGCCAGCTCCCCCGGACTGCAAGAGACCCAGTACTTC. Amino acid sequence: CASSPGLQETQYF.

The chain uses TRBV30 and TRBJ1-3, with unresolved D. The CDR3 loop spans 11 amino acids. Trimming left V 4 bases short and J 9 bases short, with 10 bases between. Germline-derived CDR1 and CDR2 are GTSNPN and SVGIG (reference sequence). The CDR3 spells CAWTSAATIYF. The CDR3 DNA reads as TGTGCCTGGACGTCAGCAGCCACCATATATTTT.

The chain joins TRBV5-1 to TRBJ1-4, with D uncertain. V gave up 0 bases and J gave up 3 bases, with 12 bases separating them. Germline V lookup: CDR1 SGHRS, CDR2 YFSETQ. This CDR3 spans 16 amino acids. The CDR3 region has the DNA TGCGCCAGCAGCTTGGTGGGAGTTGGCTCTAATGAAAAACTGTTTTTT. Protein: CASSLVGVGSNEKLFF.

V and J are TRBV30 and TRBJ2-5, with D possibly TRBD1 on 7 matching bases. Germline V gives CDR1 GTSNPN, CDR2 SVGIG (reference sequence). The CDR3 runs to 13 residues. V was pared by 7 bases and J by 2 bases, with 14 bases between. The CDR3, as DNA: TGTGCCTCGGAGGGGGGACAGCAAGAGACCCAGTACTTC. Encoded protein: CASEGGQQETQYF.

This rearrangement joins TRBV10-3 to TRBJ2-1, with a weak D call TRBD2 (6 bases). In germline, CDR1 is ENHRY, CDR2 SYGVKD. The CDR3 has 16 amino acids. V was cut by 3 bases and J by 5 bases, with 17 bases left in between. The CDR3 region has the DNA TGTGCCATCAGTGAATCTCTCGGGAGTAGACACAATGAGCAGTTCTTC. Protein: CAISESLGSRHNEQFF.

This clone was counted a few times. The CDR3 nucleotides read TGTGCCAGCAGTGAGAGGGGCGAGCAGTACTTC. Its translation is CASSERGEQYF. The chain employs TRBV28 and TRBJ2-7, with D perhaps assigned TRBD1 or TRBD2 (5 bases each). The CDR3 covers 11 residues. CDR1 is MDHEN and CDR2 is SYDVKM in the germline V gene. V was shortened by 5 bases and J by 6 bases, with 8 bases between the two germline ends.

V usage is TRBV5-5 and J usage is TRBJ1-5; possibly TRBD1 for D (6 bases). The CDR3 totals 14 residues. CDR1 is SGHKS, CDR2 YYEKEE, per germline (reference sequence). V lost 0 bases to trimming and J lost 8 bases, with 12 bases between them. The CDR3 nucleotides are TGTGCCAGCAGCTTGGGACGGTCAGGGGAGCCCCAGCATTTT. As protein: CASSLGRSGEPQHF.

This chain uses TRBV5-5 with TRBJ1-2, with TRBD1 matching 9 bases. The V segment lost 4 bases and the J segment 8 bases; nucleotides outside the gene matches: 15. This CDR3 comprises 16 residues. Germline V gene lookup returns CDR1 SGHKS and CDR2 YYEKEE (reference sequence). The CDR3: CASSQKGQGTMVGYTF. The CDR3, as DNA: TGTGCCAGCAGCCAGAAAGGACAGGGGACGATGGTAGGCTACACCTTC. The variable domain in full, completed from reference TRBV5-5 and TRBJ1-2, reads DAGVTQSPTHLIKTRGQQVTLRCSPISGHKSVSWYQQVLGQGPQFIFQYYEKEERGRGNFPDRFSARQFPNYSSELNVNALLLGDSALYLCASSQKGQGTMVGYTFGSGTRLTVV.

The CDR3 DNA sequence: TGTGCCAGCAGCTGGGTGGGAGAGACCCAGTACTTC. It is translated as CASSWVGETQYF. The genes are TRBV7-2 and TRBJ2-5, with D unresolved. With 4 bases removed from V and 4 bases from J, the gap between germline ends came to 7 bases. The CDR3 is 12 amino acids. The V gene's germline CDR1 is SGHTA and CDR2 FQGNSA. Using reference TRBV7-2 and TRBJ2-5 for the parts outside the CDR3, the full variable domain is GAGVSQSPSNKVTEKGKDVELRCDPISGHTALYWYRQSLGQGLEFLIYFQGNSAPDKSGLPSDRFSAERTGGSVSTLTIQRTQQEDSAVYLCASSWVGETQYFGPGTRLLVL.

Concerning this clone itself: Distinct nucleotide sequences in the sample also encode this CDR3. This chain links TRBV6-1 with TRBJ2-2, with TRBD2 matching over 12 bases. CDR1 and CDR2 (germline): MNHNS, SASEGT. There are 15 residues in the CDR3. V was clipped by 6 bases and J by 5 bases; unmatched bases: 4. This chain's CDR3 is CASRPGLAGTGELFF. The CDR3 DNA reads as TGTGCCAGCAGGCCGGGACTAGCGGGTACCGGGGAGCTGTTTTTT.

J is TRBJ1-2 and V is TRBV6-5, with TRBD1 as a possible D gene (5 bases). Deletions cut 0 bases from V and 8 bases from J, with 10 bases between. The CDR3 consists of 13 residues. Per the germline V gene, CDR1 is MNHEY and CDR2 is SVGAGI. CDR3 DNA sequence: TGTGCCAGCAGTTACTCGCGGGGCTCGGGCTACACCTTC. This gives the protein CASSYSRGSGYTF.

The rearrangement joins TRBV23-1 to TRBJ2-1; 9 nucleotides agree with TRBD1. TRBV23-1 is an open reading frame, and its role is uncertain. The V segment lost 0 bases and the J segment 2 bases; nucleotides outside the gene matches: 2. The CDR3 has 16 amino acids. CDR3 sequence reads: CASSQSRDRAYNEQFF. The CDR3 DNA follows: TGCGCCAGCAGTCAATCGCGGGACAGGGCCTACAATGAGCAGTTCTTC.

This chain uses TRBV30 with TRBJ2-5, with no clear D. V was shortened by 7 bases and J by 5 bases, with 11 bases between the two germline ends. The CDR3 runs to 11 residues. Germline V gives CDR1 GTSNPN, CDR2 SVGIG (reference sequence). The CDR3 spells CALGIGETQYF. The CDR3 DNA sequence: TGTGCCTTGGGAATTGGCGAGACCCAGTACTTC.

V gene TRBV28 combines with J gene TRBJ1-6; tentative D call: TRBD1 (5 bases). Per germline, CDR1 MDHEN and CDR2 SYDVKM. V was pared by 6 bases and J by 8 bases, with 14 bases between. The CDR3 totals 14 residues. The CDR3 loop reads CASRDSRGDSPLHF. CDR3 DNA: TGTGCCAGCAGAGACAGCCGGGGAGATTCACCCCTCCACTTT.

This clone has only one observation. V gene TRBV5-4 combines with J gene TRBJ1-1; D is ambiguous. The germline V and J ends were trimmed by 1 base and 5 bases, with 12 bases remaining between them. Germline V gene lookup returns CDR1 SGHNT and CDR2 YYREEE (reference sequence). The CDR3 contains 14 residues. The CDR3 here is CASSLTDRSTEAFF. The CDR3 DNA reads TGTGCCAGCAGCTTGACGGACCGAAGTACTGAAGCTTTCTTT.

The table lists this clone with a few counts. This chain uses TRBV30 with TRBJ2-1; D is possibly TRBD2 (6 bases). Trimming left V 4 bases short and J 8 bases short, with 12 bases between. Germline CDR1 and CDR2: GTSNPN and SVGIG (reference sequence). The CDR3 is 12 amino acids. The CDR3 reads CAWTPGAYEQFF. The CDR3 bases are TGTGCCTGGACCCCGGGAGCCTATGAGCAGTTCTTC.

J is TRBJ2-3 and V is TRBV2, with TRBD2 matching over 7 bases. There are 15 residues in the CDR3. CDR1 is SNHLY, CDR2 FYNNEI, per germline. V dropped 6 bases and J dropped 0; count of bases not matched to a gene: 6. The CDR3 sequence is CASSLLTSSTDTQYF. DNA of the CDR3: TGTGCCAGCAGCCTTTTGACTAGCAGCACAGATACGCAGTATTTT.

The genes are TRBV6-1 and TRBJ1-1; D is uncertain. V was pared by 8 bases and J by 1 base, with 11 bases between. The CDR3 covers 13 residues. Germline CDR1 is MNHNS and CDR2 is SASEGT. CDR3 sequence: CASREWGNTEAFF. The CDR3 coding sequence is TGTGCCAGCCGCGAGTGGGGGAACACTGAAGCTTTCTTT.

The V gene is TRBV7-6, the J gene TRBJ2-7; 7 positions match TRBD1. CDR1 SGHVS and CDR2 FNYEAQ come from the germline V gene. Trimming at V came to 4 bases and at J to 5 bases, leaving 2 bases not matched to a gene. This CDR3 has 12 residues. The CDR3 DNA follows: TGTGCCAGCAGCTACGACAGGGACGAGCAGTACTTC. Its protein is CASSYDRDEQYF.

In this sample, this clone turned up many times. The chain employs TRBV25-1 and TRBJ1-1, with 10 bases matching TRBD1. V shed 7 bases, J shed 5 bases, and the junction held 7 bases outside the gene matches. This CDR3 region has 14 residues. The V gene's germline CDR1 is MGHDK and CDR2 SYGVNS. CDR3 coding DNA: TGTGCCAGCAACCCGACAGGGGGCGGAACTGAAGCTTTCTTT. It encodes CASNPTGGGTEAFF.

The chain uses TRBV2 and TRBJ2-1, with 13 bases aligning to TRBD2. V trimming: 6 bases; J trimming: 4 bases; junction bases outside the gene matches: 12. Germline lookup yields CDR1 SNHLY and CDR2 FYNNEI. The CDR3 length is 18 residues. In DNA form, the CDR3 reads TGTGCCAGCAGGGGAATGGGAACTAGCGGGAGGGTTTACAATGAGCAGTTCTTC. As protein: CASRGMGTSGRVYNEQFF.

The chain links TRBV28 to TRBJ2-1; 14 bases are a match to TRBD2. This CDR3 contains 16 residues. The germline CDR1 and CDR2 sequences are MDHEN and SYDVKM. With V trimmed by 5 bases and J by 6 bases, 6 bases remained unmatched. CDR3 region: CASSGTSGRGGNEQFF. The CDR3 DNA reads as TGTGCCAGCAGTGGGACTAGCGGGAGAGGAGGCAATGAGCAGTTCTTC.

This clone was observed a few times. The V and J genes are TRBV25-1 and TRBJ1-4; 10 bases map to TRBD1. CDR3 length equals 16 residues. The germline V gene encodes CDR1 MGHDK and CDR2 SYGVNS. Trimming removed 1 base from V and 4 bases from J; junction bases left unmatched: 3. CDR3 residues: CASSEWGQGFNEKLFF. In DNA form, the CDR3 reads TGTGCCAGCAGTGAATGGGGACAGGGGTTTAATGAAAAACTGTTTTTT.

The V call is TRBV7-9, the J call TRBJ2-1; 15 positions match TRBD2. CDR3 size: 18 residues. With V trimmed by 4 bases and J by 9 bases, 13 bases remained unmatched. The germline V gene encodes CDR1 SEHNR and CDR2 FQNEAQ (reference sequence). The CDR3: CASSYRDRGLAGGPEQFF. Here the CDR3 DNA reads TGTGCCAGCAGCTACCGGGACAGGGGACTAGCGGGAGGCCCTGAGCAGTTCTTC.

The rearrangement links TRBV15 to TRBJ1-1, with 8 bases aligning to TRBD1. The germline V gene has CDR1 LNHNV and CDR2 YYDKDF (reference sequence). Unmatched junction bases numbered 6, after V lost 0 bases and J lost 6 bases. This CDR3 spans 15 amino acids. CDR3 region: CATSRDRTGRAEAFF. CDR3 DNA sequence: TGTGCCACCAGCAGAGATCGGACAGGGAGGGCTGAAGCTTTCTTT.

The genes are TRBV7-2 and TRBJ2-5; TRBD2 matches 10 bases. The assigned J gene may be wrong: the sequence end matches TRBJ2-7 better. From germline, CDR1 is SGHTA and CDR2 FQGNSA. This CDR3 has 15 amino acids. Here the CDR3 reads CASSLRSGRRYEQYF. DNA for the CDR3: TGTGCCAGCAGCTTACGTAGCGGGAGGAGGTACGAGCAGTACTTC.

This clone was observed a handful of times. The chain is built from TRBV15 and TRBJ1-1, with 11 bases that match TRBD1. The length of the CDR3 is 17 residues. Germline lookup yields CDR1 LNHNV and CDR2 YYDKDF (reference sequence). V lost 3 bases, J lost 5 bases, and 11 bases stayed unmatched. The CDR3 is CATSSRMGQGGQTEAFF. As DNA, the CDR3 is TGTGCCACCAGCAGTCGTATGGGACAGGGGGGACAAACTGAAGCTTTCTTT.

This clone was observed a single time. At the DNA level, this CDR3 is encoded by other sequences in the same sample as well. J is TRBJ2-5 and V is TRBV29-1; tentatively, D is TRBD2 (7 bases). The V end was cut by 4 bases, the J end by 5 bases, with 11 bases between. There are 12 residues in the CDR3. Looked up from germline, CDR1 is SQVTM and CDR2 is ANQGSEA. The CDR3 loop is CSVGRGGETQYF. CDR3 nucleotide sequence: TGCAGCGTTGGAAGGGGGGGGGAGACCCAGTACTTC.

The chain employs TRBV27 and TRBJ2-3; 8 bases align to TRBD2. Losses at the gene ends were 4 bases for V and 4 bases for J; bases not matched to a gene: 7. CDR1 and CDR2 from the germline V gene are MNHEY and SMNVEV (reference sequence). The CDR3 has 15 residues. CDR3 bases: TGTGCCAGCAGTTCCAGCGGGAGTTCGGCAGATACGCAGTATTTT. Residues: CASSSSGSSADTQYF.